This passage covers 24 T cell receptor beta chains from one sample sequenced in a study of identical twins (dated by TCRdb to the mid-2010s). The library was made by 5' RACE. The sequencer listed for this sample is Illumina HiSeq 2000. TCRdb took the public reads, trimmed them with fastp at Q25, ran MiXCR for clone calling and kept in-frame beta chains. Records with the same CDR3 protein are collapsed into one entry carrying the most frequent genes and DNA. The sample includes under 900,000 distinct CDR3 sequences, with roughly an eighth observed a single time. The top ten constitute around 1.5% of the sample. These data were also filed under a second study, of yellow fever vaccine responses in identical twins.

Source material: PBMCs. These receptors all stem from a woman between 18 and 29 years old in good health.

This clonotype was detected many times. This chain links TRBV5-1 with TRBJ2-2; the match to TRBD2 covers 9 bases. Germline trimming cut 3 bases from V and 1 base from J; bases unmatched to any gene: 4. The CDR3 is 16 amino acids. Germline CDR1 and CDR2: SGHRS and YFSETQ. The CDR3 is CASSSVTSGNTGELFF. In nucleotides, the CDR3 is TGCGCCAGCAGCTCGGTGACTAGCGGGAACACCGGGGAGCTGTTTTTT.

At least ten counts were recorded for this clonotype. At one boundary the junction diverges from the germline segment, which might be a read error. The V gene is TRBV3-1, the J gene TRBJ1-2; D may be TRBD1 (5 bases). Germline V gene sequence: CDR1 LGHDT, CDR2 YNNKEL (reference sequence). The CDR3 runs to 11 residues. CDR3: CASSRPGTFYF. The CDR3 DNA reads TGTGCCAGCAGCCGCCCCGGGACCTTCTACTTC.

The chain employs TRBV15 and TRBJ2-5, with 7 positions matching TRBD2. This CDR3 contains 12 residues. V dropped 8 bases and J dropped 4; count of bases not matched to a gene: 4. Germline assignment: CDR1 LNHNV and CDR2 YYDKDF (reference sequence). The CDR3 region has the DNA TGTGCCACCGGGCGGGGGACAGAGACCCAGTACTTC. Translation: CATGRGTETQYF.

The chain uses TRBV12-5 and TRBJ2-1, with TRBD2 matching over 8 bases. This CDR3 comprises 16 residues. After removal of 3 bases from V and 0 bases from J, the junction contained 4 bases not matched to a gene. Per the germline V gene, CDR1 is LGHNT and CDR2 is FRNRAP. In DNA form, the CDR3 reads TGTGCTAGTGGTTTAGCCGGGACTAGCTCCTACAATGAGCAGTTCTTC. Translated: CASGLAGTSSYNEQFF.

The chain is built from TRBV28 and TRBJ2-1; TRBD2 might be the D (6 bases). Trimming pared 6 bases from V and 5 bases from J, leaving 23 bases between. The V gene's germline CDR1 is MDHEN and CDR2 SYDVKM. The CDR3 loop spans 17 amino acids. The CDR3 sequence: CASRHNSGWRRDNEQFF. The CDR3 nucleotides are TGTGCCAGCAGACACAATAGCGGTTGGAGGAGGGACAATGAGCAGTTCTTC.

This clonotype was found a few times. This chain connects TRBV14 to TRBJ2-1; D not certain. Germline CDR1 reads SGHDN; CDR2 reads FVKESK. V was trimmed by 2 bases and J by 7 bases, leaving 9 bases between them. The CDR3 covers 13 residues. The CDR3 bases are TGTGCCAGCAGCCAATTAGCACCGAATGAGCAGTTCTTC. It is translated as CASSQLAPNEQFF.

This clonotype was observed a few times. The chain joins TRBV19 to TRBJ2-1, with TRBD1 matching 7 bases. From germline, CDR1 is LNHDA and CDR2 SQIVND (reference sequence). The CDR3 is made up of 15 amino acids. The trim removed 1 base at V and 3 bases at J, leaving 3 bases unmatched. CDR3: CASSIGGGNYNEQFF. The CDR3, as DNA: TGTGCCAGTAGTATAGGAGGGGGCAACTACAATGAGCAGTTCTTC.

The CDR3 here is CASSPRDRGFVTEAFF. CDR3 nucleotide sequence: TGTGCCAGCAGCCCCCGTGACAGGGGATTTGTCACTGAAGCTTTCTTT. The rearrangement joins TRBV6-5 to TRBJ1-1; 8 bases fit TRBD1. The CDR3 is made up of 16 amino acids. J was trimmed by 4 bases and V by 6 bases; bases with no gene match: 13. CDR1 and CDR2 (germline): MNHEY, SVGAGI.

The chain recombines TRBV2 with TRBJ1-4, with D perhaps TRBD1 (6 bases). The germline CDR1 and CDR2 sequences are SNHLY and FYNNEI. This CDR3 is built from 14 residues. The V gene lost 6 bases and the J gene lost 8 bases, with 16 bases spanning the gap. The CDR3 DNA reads TGTGCCAGCAGCGAGCGGGACATGCAGGAAAAACTGTTTTTT. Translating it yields CASSERDMQEKLFF.

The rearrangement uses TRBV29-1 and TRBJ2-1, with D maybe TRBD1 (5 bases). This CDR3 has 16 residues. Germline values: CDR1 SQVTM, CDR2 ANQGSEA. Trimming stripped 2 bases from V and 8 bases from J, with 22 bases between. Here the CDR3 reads CSVETLGAGLRDEQFF. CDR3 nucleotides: TGCAGCGTTGAAACCTTAGGGGCAGGCCTTAGGGATGAGCAGTTCTTC.

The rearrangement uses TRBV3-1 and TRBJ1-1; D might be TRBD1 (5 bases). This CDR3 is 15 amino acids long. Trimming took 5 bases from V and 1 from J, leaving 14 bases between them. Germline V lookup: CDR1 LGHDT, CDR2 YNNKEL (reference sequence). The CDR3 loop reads CASSKGETGNTEAFF. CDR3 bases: TGTGCCAGCAGCAAAGGGGAAACAGGGAACACTGAAGCTTTCTTT.

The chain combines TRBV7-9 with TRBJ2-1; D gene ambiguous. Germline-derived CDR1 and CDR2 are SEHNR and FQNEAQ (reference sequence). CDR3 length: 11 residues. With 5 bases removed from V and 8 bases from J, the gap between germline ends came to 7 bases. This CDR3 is CASSPSHEQFF. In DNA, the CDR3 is TGTGCCAGCAGCCCTAGTCATGAGCAGTTCTTC.

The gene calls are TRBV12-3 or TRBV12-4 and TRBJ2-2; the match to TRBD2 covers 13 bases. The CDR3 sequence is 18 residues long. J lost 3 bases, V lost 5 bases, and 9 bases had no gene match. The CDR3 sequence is CASSNLLAGGLYTGELFF. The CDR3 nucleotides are TGTGCCAGCAGTAACCTACTAGCGGGAGGGCTTTACACCGGGGAGCTGTTTTTT.

CDR3 loop: CAISPGMNTEAFF. The DNA for the CDR3 is TGTGCCATCAGTCCGGGGATGAACACTGAAGCTTTCTTT. V gene TRBV10-3 combines with J gene TRBJ1-1; no definite D call. Per germline, CDR1 ENHRY and CDR2 SYGVKD. The CDR3 is made up of 13 amino acids. The V gene lost 5 bases and the J gene lost 0 bases, with 7 bases spanning the gap.

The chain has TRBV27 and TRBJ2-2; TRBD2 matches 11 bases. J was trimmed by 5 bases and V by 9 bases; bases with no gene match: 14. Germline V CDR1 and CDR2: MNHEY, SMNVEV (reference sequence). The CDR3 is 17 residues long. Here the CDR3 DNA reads TGTGCCAGTCTGAGACCTCTAGCGGGGGGCAGTACCGGGGAGCTGTTTTTT. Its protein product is CASLRPLAGGSTGELFF.

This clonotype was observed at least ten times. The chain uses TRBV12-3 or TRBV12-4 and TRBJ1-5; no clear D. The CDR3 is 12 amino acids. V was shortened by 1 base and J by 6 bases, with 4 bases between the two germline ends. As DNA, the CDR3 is TGTGCCAGCAGTTTAGAGCCTCAGCCCCAGCATTTT. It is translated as CASSLEPQPQHF.

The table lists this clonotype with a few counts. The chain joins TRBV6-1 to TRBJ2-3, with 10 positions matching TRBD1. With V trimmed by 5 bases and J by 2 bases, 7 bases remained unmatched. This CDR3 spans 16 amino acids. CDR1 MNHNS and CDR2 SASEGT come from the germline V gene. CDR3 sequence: CASSRQGASYTDTQYF. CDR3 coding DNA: TGTGCCAGCAGTAGACAGGGGGCGAGTTACACAGATACGCAGTATTTT.

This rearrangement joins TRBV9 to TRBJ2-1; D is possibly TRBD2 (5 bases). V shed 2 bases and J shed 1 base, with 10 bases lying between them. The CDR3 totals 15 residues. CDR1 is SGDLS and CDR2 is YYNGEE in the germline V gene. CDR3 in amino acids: CASSVEGLSYNEQFF. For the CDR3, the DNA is TGTGCCAGCAGCGTCGAGGGCCTGTCCTACAATGAGCAGTTCTTC.

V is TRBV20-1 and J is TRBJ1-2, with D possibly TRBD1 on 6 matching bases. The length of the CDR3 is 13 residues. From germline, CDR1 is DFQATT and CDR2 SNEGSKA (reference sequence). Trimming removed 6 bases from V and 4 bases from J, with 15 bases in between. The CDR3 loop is CSALRQAVYGYTF. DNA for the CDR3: TGCAGTGCCCTACGACAGGCTGTCTATGGCTACACCTTC.

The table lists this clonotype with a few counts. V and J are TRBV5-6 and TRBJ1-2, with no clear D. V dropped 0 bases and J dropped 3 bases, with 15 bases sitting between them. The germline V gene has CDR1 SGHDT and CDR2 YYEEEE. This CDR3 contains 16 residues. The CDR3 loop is CASSLGQEGRDYGYTF. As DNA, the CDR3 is TGTGCCAGCAGCTTGGGGCAGGAGGGCCGGGACTATGGCTACACCTTC.

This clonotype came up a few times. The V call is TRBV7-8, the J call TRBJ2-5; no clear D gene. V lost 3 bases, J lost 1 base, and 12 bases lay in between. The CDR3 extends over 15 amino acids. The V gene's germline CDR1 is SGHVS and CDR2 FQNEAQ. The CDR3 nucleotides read TGTGCCAGCAGCTTCAAAGACCGGTCCCAAGAGACCCAGTACTTC. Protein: CASSFKDRSQETQYF.

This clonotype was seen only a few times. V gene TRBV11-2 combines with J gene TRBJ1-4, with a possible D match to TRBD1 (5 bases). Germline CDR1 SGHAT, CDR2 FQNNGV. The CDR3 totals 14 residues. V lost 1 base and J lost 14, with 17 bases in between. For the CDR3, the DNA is TGTGCCAGCAGCTTAGGGGGGAAACAAGGAGGTCTGTTTTTT. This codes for CASSLGGKQGGLFF.

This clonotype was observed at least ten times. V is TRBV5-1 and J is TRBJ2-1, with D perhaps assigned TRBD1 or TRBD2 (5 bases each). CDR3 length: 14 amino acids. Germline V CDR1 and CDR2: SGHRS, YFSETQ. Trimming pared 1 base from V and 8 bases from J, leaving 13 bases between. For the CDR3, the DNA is TGCGCCAGCAGCTTGTTCGGGGCCGGTCATGAGCAGTTCTTC. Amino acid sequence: CASSLFGAGHEQFF. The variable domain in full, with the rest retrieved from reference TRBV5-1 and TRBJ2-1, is KAGVTQTPRYLIKTRGQQVTLSCSPISGHRSVSWYQQTPGQGLQFLFEYFSETQRNKGNFPGRFSGRQFSNSRSEMNVSTLELGDSALYLCASSLFGAGHEQFFGPGTRLTVL.

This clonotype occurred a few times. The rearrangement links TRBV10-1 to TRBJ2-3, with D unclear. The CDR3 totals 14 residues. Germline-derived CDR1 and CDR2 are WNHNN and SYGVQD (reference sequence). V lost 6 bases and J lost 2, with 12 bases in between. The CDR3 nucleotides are TGCGCCAGCAGCGACGACCTTTACACAGATACGCAGTATTTT. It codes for CASSDDLYTDTQYF.